The 8 T cell receptor beta chains presented below share a single source sample, sequenced in a study of CD8+CD57+ T cells in acquired aplastic anemia. The template for TCR beta VDJ and CDR3 sequence profiling was genomic DNA. Each CDR3 protein gets one entry after TCRdb re-called the reads with MiXCR. Here the sample spans 190,000 or so distinct CDR3 sequences, 61% being singletons. What was sequenced was sorted CD4+, CD8+, or CD8+CD57+ T cells (not recorded which) from PBMCs. Receptors were obtained from a human donor in good health.

This sequence joins TRBV2 and TRBJ2-7; weak D call: TRBD2 (6 bases). The CDR3 contains 15 residues. CDR1 is SNHLY and CDR2 is FYNNEI in the germline V gene. The V end was cut by 5 bases, the J end by 4 bases, with 18 bases between. CDR3 region: CASSQAALGGYEQYF. The DNA of the CDR3 is TGTGCCAGCAGTCAGGCGGCCCTCGGGGGATACGAGCAGTACTTC.

CDR3 sequence: CASSVEPATNYGYTF. The CDR3 DNA is TGTGCCAGCAGCGTAGAGCCAGCAACTAACTATGGCTACACCTTC. The chain joins TRBV9 to TRBJ1-2; D not resolved. The CDR3 extends over 15 amino acids. Trimming shortened V by 0 bases and J by 0 bases, and 9 bases separated the two germline ends. CDR1 and CDR2 (germline): SGDLS, YYNGEE.

This clonotype showed up many times. The chain couples TRBV4-1 to TRBJ2-5; D is unresolved. The germline gives CDR1 MGHRA, CDR2 YSYEKL. V was cut by 1 base and J by 2 bases, with 8 bases left in between. The CDR3 loop spans 14 amino acids. DNA for the CDR3: TGCGCCAGCAGCCAAGGGGTCCGACAAGAGACCCAGTACTTC. Translation gives CASSQGVRQETQYF.

The rearrangement joins TRBV12-3 or TRBV12-4 to TRBJ1-5, with unresolved D. V was pared by 2 bases and J by 2 bases, with 10 bases between. The length of the CDR3 is 15 residues. The CDR3 DNA reads as TGTGCCAGCAGTTTAAGGGTTAGTGGCAATCAGCCCCAGCATTTT. Amino acids: CASSLRVSGNQPQHF.

The chain employs TRBV7-9 and TRBJ2-7; 10 bases align to TRBD1. The DNA end is a closer match to TRBJ2-6, so the J assignment may be wrong. This CDR3 comprises 18 residues. Germline lookup yields CDR1 SEHNR and CDR2 FQNEAQ (reference sequence). In DNA, the CDR3 is TGTGCCAGCAGCCCCGGGACAGGGGTAACATCTGGGGCCAACGTCCTGACTTTC. This gives the protein CASSPGTGVTSGANVLTF.

The genes are TRBV7-9 and TRBJ1-6; a possible D gene is TRBD1 (6 bases). This CDR3 has 13 residues. In germline, CDR1 is SEHNR, CDR2 FQNEAQ (reference sequence). V was trimmed by 6 bases and J by 9 bases, leaving 12 bases between them. DNA of the CDR3: TGTGCCAGCAGGCAGGGGTCGGGTTCACCCCTCCACTTT. It codes for CASRQGSGSPLHF. The full variable domain, rest sourced from reference TRBV7-9 and TRBJ1-6, is DTGVSQNPRHKITKRGQNVTFRCDPISEHNRLYWYRQTLGQGPEFLTYFQNEAQLEKSRLLSDRFSAERPKGSFSTLEIQRTEQGDSAMYLCASRQGSGSPLHFGNGTRLTVT.

This clonotype was found many times. This rearrangement joins TRBV7-9 to TRBJ1-4, with TRBD1 matching 9 bases. Unmatched junction bases numbered 5, after V lost 5 bases and J lost 4 bases. The germline gives CDR1 SEHNR, CDR2 FQNEAQ (reference sequence). The CDR3 length is 15 residues. DNA of the CDR3: TGTGCCAGCAGCAATTGGGACAGGGATAATGAAAAACTGTTTTTT. Amino acid sequence: CASSNWDRDNEKLFF.

V usage is TRBV19 and J usage is TRBJ2-7; possibly TRBD1 for D (5 bases). Trimming left V 4 bases short and J 2 bases short, with 15 bases between. Germline V gene lookup returns CDR1 LNHDA and CDR2 SQIVND (reference sequence). The CDR3 has 15 amino acids. The CDR3 region is CASSSDRIPPYEQYF. In nucleotides, the CDR3 is TGTGCCAGTAGTAGTGACAGAATACCTCCCTACGAGCAGTACTTC.